This T cell receptor beta chain was recorded in a study of blood T cell repertoires in COVID-19. The overall study: Some COVID-19 samples were acute and others convalescent; all came from the United States, Italy and Spain.

The CDR3 extends over 20 amino acids. J gave up 2 bases and V 4 bases, and 19 bases lay outside the gene matches. CDR1 and CDR2 (germline): SGHKS, YYEKEE (reference sequence). Sequencing was performed with immunoSEQ multiplex PCR; in TCRdb, only in-frame clones are kept and a portion is missing. The sample has 250,000 to 350,000 clones; 85% to 90% are singletons. Sequencing was performed on peripheral blood. This rearrangement joins TRBV5-5 to TRBJ2-3; 10 bases agree with TRBD2. This receptor was obtained from a woman aged 45-60 years with COVID-19, enrolled during active disease. This chain's CDR3 is CASSRPPGLAGGPLTDTQYF. Written as DNA, the CDR3 is TGTGCCAGCAGCCGGCCCCCCGGGTTAGCGGGAGGCCCCCTCACAGATACGCAGTATTTT.